This TCR beta chain was recovered during a study of cytomegalovirus exposure and HLA in healthy donors. Study findings and constraints: The study flagged roughly 150 TCR beta chains as cytomegalovirus-associated. Later analysis identified several of the most significant clusters that appeared linked to common viral pathogens.

Both 60 Vbeta primers and 13 Jbeta primers went into the PCR. This table comes from immunoSEQ multiplex PCR, and its TCRdb copy is limited to in-frame clones, with some not included. Altogether some 140,000 clones are present, more than 70% being singletons, with the ten largest covering 1.1%. Germline CDR1 is SGHAT and CDR2 is FQNNGV. V shed 0 bases and J shed 3 bases, with 13 bases lying between them. The CDR3 covers 16 residues. A remark on this clone: Its matching antigen is unknown.

Sequencing was done on a sample of PBMCs. This TCR was sampled from a male donor in good health and CMV-seronegative. The chain carries TRBV11-2 and TRBJ2-3; D is perhaps TRBD2 (6 bases). CDR3 nucleotide sequence: TGTGCCAGCAGCTTAGACCTGGCGGGGAGTACAGATACGCAGTATTTT. Protein product: CASSLDLAGSTDTQYF. Drawing the rest from reference TRBV11-2 and TRBJ2-3, the complete variable domain is EAGVAQSPRYKIIEKRQSVAFWCNPISGHATLYWYQQILGQGPKLLIQFQNNGVVDDSQLPKDRFSAERLKGVDSTLKIQPAKLEDSAVYLCASSLDLAGSTDTQYFGPGTRLTVL.